One sample yielded the 21 T cell receptor beta chains listed below, sequenced in a study of Graves' ophthalmopathy and Graves' hyperthyroidism. For repertoire sequencing, the TCR beta CDR3 regions were amplified from RNA transcripts. A first-round RT-PCR used HTBI primers, followed by a second-round multiplex PCR. TCRdb reprocessed the multiplex PCR reads via MiXCR and lists one record per CDR3 protein. The repertoire has 350,000 to 400,000 distinct CDR3 sequences, approximately 16% of them found once; the top ten carry about 1.6%. Sequenced sample: peripheral blood. Receptors were obtained from a woman between 18 and 30 years old with Graves' ophthalmopathy.

This clonotype was detected many times. The chain recombines TRBV6-2 or TRBV6-3 with TRBJ1-5; D not certain. CDR3 size: 16 residues. Germline V CDR1 and CDR2: MNHEY, SVGEGT. The germline V and J ends were trimmed by 4 bases and 2 bases, with 15 bases remaining between them. The CDR3, as DNA: TGTGCCAGCAGTTCTGCTGGGGAAGTGGGCAATCAGCCCCAGCATTTT. Its protein product is CASSSAGEVGNQPQHF.

The V call is TRBV6-1, the J call TRBJ1-2, with 7 nucleotides matching TRBD1. The CDR3 totals 14 residues. Per the germline V gene, CDR1 is MNHNS and CDR2 is SASEGT. V lost 6 bases and J lost 4; bases outside the gene matches: 8. The CDR3 sequence is CASSQGGRTYGYTF. CDR3 DNA sequence: TGTGCCAGCAGCCAGGGGGGACGGACCTATGGCTACACCTTC.

The chain is built from TRBV6-2 or TRBV6-3 and TRBJ1-2, with 10 bases identical to TRBD1. Germline V gene data show CDR1 as MNHEY and CDR2 as SVGEGT. The CDR3 loop spans 14 amino acids. Trimming cost V 10 bases and J 6 bases; bases outside gene matches: 11. This CDR3 reads CATSRTGGLNGYTF. The CDR3 bases are TGTGCCACGTCCCGGACAGGGGGGTTAAATGGCTACACCTTC.

The table lists this clonotype with a few counts. The chain is built from TRBV6-1 and TRBJ1-2, with no clear D. In germline, CDR1 is MNHNS, CDR2 SASEGT. V dropped 5 bases and J dropped 3 bases, with 7 bases sitting between them. The CDR3 runs to 12 residues. This chain's CDR3 is CASSTRDYGYTF. The CDR3 region has the DNA TGTGCCAGCAGTACAAGGGACTATGGCTACACCTTC.

This clonotype was counted many times. V is TRBV5-1 and J is TRBJ2-7; weak D call: TRBD1 (6 bases). The CDR3 contains 15 residues. Between the trimmed V and J ends, which lost 3 bases and 2 bases, there was a span of 15 bases. CDR1 SGHRS and CDR2 YFSETQ come from the germline V gene. CDR3 in DNA: TGCGCCAGCAGCTCCACGACAGGAGCACCCTACGAGCAGTACTTC. Translation: CASSSTTGAPYEQYF.

This clonotype was seen many times. J is TRBJ2-7 and V is TRBV2; 12 bases are shared with TRBD2. Germline values: CDR1 SNHLY, CDR2 FYNNEI. V lost 6 bases to trimming and J lost 2 bases; unmatched junction nucleotides: 2. This CDR3 has 14 amino acids. The CDR3 region has the DNA TGTGCCAGCAGACGACTAGCGGGAGCCTACGAGCAGTACTTC. Translation: CASRRLAGAYEQYF.

This chain links TRBV4-2 with TRBJ1-1; D gene ambiguous. V lost 4 bases to trimming and J lost 5 bases, with 17 bases between them. There are 15 residues in the CDR3. Germline CDR1 LGHNA, CDR2 YNFKEQ. CDR3 in DNA: TGTGCCAGCAGCCCGACAACAGTGAGGAAAACTGAAGCTTTCTTT. It translates to CASSPTTVRKTEAFF.

This clonotype showed up many times. This chain links TRBV29-1 with TRBJ2-5, with D perhaps TRBD1 (6 bases). Trimming left V 5 bases short and J 4 bases short, with 11 bases between. Germline loops: CDR1 SQVTM, CDR2 ANQGSEA. The CDR3 contains 12 residues. The CDR3 DNA is TGCAGCGTTCAGGGGACCATAGAGACCCAGTACTTC. Encoded protein: CSVQGTIETQYF. The whole variable domain, remainder taken from reference TRBV29-1 and TRBJ2-5, is SAVISQKPSRDICQRGTSLTIQCQVDSQVTMMFWYRQQPGQSLTLIATANQGSEATYESGFVIDKFPISRPNLTFSTLTVSNMSPEDSSIYLCSVQGTIETQYFGPGTRLLVL.

This clonotype appeared many times. The chain combines TRBV30 with TRBJ2-2; 11 bases align to TRBD2. Germline CDR1 reads GTSNPN; CDR2 reads SVGIG (reference sequence). This CDR3 contains 15 residues. V gave up 8 bases and J gave up 5 bases; unmatched junction bases: 10. CDR3 bases: TGTGCCCGTGGGCTAGCGGGGGGTTTGACCGGGGAGCTGTTTTTT. Protein: CARGLAGGLTGELFF.

The chain carries TRBV6-1 and TRBJ1-6; tentatively, D is TRBD1 (5 bases). V shed 7 bases and J shed 9 bases, with 13 bases lying between them. This CDR3 contains 13 residues. Germline lookup yields CDR1 MNHNS and CDR2 SASEGT. CDR3 loop: CASTTAQGSPLHF. CDR3 nucleotide sequence: TGTGCCAGCACCACGGCCCAGGGTTCACCCCTCCACTTT.

The table lists this clonotype with many counts. The chain uses TRBV7-2 and TRBJ2-7; TRBD2 matches at 7 bases. Germline V CDR1 and CDR2: SGHTA, FQGNSA. The CDR3 length is 16 residues. V lost 2 bases, J lost 0 bases, and 7 bases stayed unmatched. The CDR3 DNA reads as TGTGCCAGCAGCTTACTGGGGCGGGGGAGCTCCTACGAGCAGTACTTC. It is translated as CASSLLGRGSSYEQYF.

This clonotype was found many times. J is TRBJ1-1 and V is TRBV4-1; possibly TRBD1 for D (6 bases). The CDR3 runs to 13 residues. In germline, CDR1 is MGHRA, CDR2 YSYEKL. Trimming took 4 bases from V and 8 from J, leaving 14 bases between them. The CDR3 DNA follows: TGCGCCAGCAGCCCTAGTCCGGACAGAGAAGCTTTCTTT. Translated: CASSPSPDREAFF.

This clonotype has a count of ten or more. The rearrangement links TRBV11-2 to TRBJ2-7, with TRBD1 matching over 8 bases. CDR1 and CDR2 from the germline V gene are SGHAT and FQNNGV. The V and J ends lost 4 bases and 0 bases, in that order; junction bases with no gene match: 11. This CDR3 comprises 17 residues. The DNA for the CDR3 is TGTGCCAGCAGCTCCCGAACCGGGACAGGTCCCTCCTACGAGCAGTACTTC. Its translation: CASSSRTGTGPSYEQYF.

This clonotype was recorded at least ten times. The rearrangement joins TRBV6-5 to TRBJ1-2; D is possibly TRBD1 (5 bases). This CDR3 contains 15 residues. The ends were cut back, 2 bases at V and 6 bases at J, with 16 bases in the middle. Germline CDR1 and CDR2: MNHEY and SVGAGI. The CDR3 nucleotides read TGTGCCAGCAGTTACCAGGCGAGGGACTCAGATGGCTACACCTTC. Its translation is CASSYQARDSDGYTF.

This clonotype has ten or more counts. The chain joins TRBV7-9 to TRBJ2-5; TRBD1 is a possible D gene (6 bases). The V end was cut by 5 bases, the J end by 5 bases, with 18 bases between. This CDR3 has 15 amino acids. Germline-derived CDR1 and CDR2 are SEHNR and FQNEAQ (reference sequence). CDR3 sequence: CASSPLGTWEETQYF. The DNA of the CDR3 is TGTGCCAGCAGCCCCCTCGGGACATGGGAGGAGACCCAGTACTTC.

This clonotype occurred many times. This rearrangement joins TRBV12-5 to TRBJ1-5; possibly TRBD1 for D (6 bases). The germline V and J ends were trimmed by 2 bases and 4 bases, with 18 bases remaining between them. Germline V CDR1 and CDR2: LGHNT, FRNRAP. The CDR3 extends over 17 amino acids. CDR3 DNA: TGTGCTAGTGGTTTGTTACCTCCCGGACAGCAAAATCAGCCCCAGCATTTT. It specifies CASGLLPPGQQNQPQHF.

As regards this clonotype: At one of its ends the junction is not consistent with the germline gene, which may arise from a read error. The chain uses TRBV30 and TRBJ1-1; possible D gene TRBD1, 6 bases. CDR1 and CDR2 (germline): GTSNPN, SVGIG (reference sequence). The CDR3 runs to 17 residues. CDR3 sequence (DNA): TGTGTCTGGAGTGTACGGGGGGCGGGGGGCATGAACACTGAAGCTTTCTTT. Translating it yields CVWSVRGAGGMNTEAFF.

This clonotype was detected many times. The rearrangement joins TRBV4-1 to TRBJ2-7; TRBD1 matches 9 bases. CDR1 is MGHRA, CDR2 YSYEKL, per germline. V was clipped by 4 bases and J by 0 bases; unmatched bases: 4. The CDR3 extends over 15 amino acids. This CDR3 reads CASSRQDRGSYEQYF. The DNA of the CDR3 is TGCGCCAGCAGCCGCCAGGACAGGGGCTCCTACGAGCAGTACTTC.

This clonotype was detected ten times or more. The chain is built from TRBV20-1 and TRBJ2-5; TRBD2 aligns across 10 bases. Germline V CDR1 and CDR2: DFQATT, SNEGSKA (reference sequence). V lost 3 bases to trimming and J lost 4 bases; unmatched junction nucleotides: 11. This CDR3 is 16 amino acids long. CDR3 residues: CSARGASGSLLETQYF. The CDR3 DNA is TGCAGTGCTAGGGGGGCTAGCGGGAGTTTATTAGAGACCCAGTACTTC.

This clonotype was counted ten times or more. This sequence joins TRBV5-1 and TRBJ1-1, with D maybe TRBD1 (6 bases). V lost 3 bases, J lost 0 bases, and 21 bases lay in between. The CDR3 runs 18 residues. Germline CDR1 is SGHRS and CDR2 is YFSETQ. The DNA of the CDR3 is TGCGCCAGCAGCTCACGGCCGCGGGGACAAAACTTGAACACTGAAGCTTTCTTT. This codes for CASSSRPRGQNLNTEAFF.

This clonotype came up many times. The V call is TRBV11-2, the J call TRBJ2-7; tentative D call: TRBD1 (5 bases). Trimming pared 0 bases from V and 11 bases from J, leaving 11 bases between. The CDR3 spans 12 residues. Germline-derived CDR1 and CDR2 are SGHAT and FQNNGV. This CDR3 reads CASSLDPRVEYF. For the CDR3, the DNA is TGTGCCAGCAGCTTAGATCCCAGGGTGGAGTACTTC.